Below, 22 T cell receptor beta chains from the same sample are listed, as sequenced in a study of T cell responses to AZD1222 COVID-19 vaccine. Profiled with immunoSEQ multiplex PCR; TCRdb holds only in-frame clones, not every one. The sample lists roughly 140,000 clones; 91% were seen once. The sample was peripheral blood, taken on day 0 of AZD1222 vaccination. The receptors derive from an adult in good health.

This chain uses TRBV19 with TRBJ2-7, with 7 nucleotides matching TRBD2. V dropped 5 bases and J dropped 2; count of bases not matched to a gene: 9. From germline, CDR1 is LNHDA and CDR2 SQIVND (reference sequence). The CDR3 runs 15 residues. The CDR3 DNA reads TGTGCCAGTAGTTTCCAAATCGGGGGGACCTACGAGCAGTACTTC. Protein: CASSFQIGGTYEQYF.

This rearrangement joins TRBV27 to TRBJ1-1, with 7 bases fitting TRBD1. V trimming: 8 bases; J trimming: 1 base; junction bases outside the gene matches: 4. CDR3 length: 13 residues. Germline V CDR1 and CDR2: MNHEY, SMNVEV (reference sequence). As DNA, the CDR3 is TGTGCCAGCGGACAGGCCCAGAACACTGAAGCTTTCTTT. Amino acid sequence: CASGQAQNTEAFF.

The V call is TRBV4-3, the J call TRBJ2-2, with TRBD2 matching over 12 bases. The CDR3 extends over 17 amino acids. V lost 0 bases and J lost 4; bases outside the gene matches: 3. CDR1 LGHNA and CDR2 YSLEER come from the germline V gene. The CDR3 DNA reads TGCGCCAGCAGCCAAGATGGACTAGCGGGAAGCACCGGGGAGCTGTTTTTT. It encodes CASSQDGLAGSTGELFF.

The CDR3 DNA follows: TGTGCCTGGTTAGACCGGGACAGCCTTTTGTATGGCTACACCTTC. Translation gives CAWLDRDSLLYGYTF. The chain combines TRBV30 with TRBJ1-2; TRBD1 matches 7 bases. V lost 5 bases, J lost 5 bases, and 14 bases stayed unmatched. The CDR3 is 15 residues long. In germline, CDR1 is GTSNPN, CDR2 SVGIG (reference sequence).

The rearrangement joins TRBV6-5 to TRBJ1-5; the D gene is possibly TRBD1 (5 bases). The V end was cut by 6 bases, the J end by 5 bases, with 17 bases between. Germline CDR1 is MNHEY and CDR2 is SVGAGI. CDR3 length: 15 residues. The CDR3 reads CASSPGGRGDQPQHF. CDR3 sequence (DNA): TGTGCCAGCAGCCCCGGAGGGAGGGGCGATCAGCCCCAGCATTTT.

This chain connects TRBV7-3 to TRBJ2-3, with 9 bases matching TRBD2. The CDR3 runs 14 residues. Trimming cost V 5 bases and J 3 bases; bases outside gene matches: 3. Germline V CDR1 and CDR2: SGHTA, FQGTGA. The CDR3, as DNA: TGTGCCAGCAGCATAGCGGGAGATACAGATACGCAGTATTTT. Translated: CASSIAGDTDTQYF. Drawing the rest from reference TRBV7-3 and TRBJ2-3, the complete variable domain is GAGVSQTPSNKVTEKGKYVELRCDPISGHTALYWYRQSLGQGPEFLIYFQGTGAADDSGLPNDRFFAVRPEGSVSTLKIQRTERGDSAVYLCASSIAGDTDTQYFGPGTRLTVL.

The CDR3: CASSVEGTNTEAFF. CDR3 in DNA: TGTGCCAGCAGTGTAGAAGGGACGAACACTGAAGCTTTCTTT. The chain joins TRBV6-4 to TRBJ1-1; tentatively, D is TRBD1 (5 bases). The CDR3 spans 14 residues. V was shortened by 4 bases and J by 1 base, with 10 bases between the two germline ends. The germline gives CDR1 MRHNA, CDR2 SNTAGT.

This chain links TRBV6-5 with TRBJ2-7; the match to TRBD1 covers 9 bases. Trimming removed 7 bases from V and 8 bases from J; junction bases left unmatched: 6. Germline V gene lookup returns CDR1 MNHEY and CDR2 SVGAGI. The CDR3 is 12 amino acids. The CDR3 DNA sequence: TGTGCCAGCACACCCGGGACAGGGAAGCAGTACTTC. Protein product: CASTPGTGKQYF.

The DNA of the CDR3 is TGTGCCAGCAGTCCTAACTGGTGGGGTGTAGGGTACGAGCAGTACTTC. Protein product: CASSPNWWGVGYEQYF. The chain combines TRBV27 with TRBJ2-7; D call uncertain. V dropped 5 bases and J dropped 4 bases, with 21 bases sitting between them. CDR3 size: 16 residues. Germline CDR1 is MNHEY and CDR2 is SMNVEV (reference sequence).

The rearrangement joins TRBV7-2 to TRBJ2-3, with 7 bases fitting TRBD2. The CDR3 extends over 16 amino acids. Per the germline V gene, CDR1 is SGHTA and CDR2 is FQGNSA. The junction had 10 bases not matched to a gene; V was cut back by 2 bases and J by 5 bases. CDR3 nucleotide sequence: TGTGCCAGCAGCTTAACAGCGGGGCCCCGGGGAGATACGCAGTATTTT. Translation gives CASSLTAGPRGDTQYF.

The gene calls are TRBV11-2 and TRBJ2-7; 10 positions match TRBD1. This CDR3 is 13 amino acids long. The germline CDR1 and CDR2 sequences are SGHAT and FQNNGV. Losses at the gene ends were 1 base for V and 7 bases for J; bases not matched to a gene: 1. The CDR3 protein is CASSLGTGGEQYF. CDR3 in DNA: TGTGCCAGCAGCTTAGGGACAGGGGGTGAGCAGTACTTC.

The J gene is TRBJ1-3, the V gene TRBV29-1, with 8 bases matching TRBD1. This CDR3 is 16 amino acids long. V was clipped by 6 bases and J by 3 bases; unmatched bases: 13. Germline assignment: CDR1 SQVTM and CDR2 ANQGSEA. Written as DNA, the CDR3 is TGCAGCGTCGGAACCGGGACAGGAGGGATTGGAAACACCATATATTTT. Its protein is CSVGTGTGGIGNTIYF.

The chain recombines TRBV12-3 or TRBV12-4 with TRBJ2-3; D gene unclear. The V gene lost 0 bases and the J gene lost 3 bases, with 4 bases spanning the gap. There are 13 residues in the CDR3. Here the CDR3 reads CASSLAGTDTQYF. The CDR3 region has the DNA TGTGCCAGCAGTTTAGCGGGGACAGATACGCAGTATTTT.

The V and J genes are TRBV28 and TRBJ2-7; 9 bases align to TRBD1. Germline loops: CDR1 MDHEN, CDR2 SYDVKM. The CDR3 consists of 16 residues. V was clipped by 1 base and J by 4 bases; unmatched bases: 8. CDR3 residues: CASSLLGQGPLYEQYF. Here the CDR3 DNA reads TGTGCCAGCAGTTTATTGGGACAGGGCCCATTATACGAGCAGTACTTC.

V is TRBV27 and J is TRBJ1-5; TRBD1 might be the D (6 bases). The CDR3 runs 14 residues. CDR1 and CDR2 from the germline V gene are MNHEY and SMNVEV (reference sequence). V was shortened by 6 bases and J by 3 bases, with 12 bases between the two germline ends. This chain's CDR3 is CASSPDRLNQPQHF. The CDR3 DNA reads TGTGCCAGCAGCCCCGACAGGCTCAATCAGCCCCAGCATTTT.

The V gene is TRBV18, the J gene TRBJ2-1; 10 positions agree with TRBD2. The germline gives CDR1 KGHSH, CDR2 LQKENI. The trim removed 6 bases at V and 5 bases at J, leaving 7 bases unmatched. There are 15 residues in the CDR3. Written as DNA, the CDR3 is TGTGCCAGCTCCCTGGTCCTAGCGGGAGACAATGAGCAGTTCTTC. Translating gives CASSLVLAGDNEQFF.

The CDR3 nucleotides read TGTGCCAGCAGTTACTCGGGGAGAATGAGTGAAAAACTGTTTTTT. This codes for CASSYSGRMSEKLFF. The chain uses TRBV6-5 and TRBJ1-4; D call uncertain. The CDR3 extends over 15 amino acids. CDR1 and CDR2 (germline): MNHEY, SVGAGI. Deletions cut 0 bases from V and 7 bases from J, with 12 bases between.

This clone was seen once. CDR3 sequence (DNA): TGTGCCAGCAGCTTAGCGCTCGGCCAGGGAGGACCGAGCTCTGGAAACACCATATATTTT. It specifies CASSLALGQGGPSSGNTIYF. The chain combines TRBV7-6 with TRBJ1-3; a weak D match, TRBD1 (5 bases). Trimming cost V 0 bases and J 0 bases, with 21 bases left between them. Germline values: CDR1 SGHVS, CDR2 FNYEAQ. This CDR3 is 20 amino acids long.

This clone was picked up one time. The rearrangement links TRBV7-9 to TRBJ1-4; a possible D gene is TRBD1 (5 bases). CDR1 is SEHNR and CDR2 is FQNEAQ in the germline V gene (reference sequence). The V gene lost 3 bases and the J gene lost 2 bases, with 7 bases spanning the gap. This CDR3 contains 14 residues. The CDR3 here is CASSFGATNEKLFF. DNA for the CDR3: TGTGCCAGCAGCTTCGGGGCGACTAATGAAAAACTGTTTTTT.

The CDR3 sequence: CASSYDGQGPWSTEAFF. The CDR3 coding sequence is TGTGCCAGCAGTTACGACGGACAGGGGCCTTGGAGCACTGAAGCTTTCTTT. V is TRBV6-2 or TRBV6-3 and J is TRBJ1-1; 9 nucleotides align to TRBD1. Losses at the gene ends were 2 bases for V and 4 bases for J; bases not matched to a gene: 11. The germline V gene encodes CDR1 MNHEY and CDR2 SVGEGT. This CDR3 is built from 17 residues.

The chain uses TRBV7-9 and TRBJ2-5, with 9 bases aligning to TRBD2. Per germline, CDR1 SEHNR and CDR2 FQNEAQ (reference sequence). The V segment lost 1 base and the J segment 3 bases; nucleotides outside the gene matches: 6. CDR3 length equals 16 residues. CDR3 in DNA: TGTGCCAGCAGCTTAGGTCTAGCGGGAAGAGAAGAGACCCAGTACTTC. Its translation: CASSLGLAGREETQYF.

CDR3 amino acids: CASSVDRGLADTQYF. In nucleotides, the CDR3 is TGTGCCAGCAGCGTGGACAGGGGGCTCGCAGATACGCAGTATTTT. The genes are TRBV5-4 and TRBJ2-3; 11 nucleotides line up with TRBD1. This CDR3 is built from 15 residues. The V and J ends lost 4 bases and 4 bases, in that order; junction bases with no gene match: 5. Germline assignment: CDR1 SGHNT and CDR2 YYREEE (reference sequence).